The present entry profiles one TCR beta chain with its context. As yet, its antigen is unknown. Germline is not matched at one junction end, which may reflect a read error. This record belongs to a study of T-cell reconstitution after alpha-beta-depleted transplantation in children. TCRbeta library preparation incorporated unique molecular identifiers. TCRdb passed the PCR reads through MiXCR, listing each CDR3 protein once. The sample contains approximately 99,000 distinct CDR3 sequences, around 6.4% of which appear only once. Overall study findings and caveats: Where alpha-beta T cells came from about two months after transplant was reportedly several hundred expanded graft clones. Diversity of TCRbeta at day 60 was high in some patients, arising from surviving recipient T cells and thymic progenitors.

The CDR3 spans 19 residues. CDR1 and CDR2 (germline): SNHLY, FYNNEI. The material was PBMCs, mostly from graft donor cells, obtained 360 days after TCRalphabeta/CD19-depleted stem cell transplant. The V call is TRBV2, the J call TRBJ2-5, with 16 positions matching TRBD2. This TCR derives from a male patient aged 2-15 years who had a stem cell transplant for acute lymphoblastic leukemia, so the T cells may come from the graft donor. The CDR3 is CTSSFWGLAGGSYQETQYF. The CDR3 nucleotides are TGTACCAGCAGTTTCTGGGGACTAGCGGGGGGGTCGTACCAAGAGACCCAGTACTTC.